The next 22 T cell receptor beta chains were all read from a single sample in a study of T cells in women clearing cervical HPV infection. Sequencing used immunoSEQ multiplex PCR; TCRdb keeps in-frame clones, though not all of them. The table counts about 24,000 clones; 5.4% lies in the top ten. The sample was blood buffy coat. These receptors originate from a woman aged 18-70 years with a cervical HPV16 infection that either progressed to CIN3+ or cleared (not recorded which).

On this clone: The read gets to within 3 residues of the CDR3 end, and the germline J gene fills in the rest. The chain employs TRBV11-2 and TRBJ2-7, with 7 nucleotides matching TRBD2. The germline gives CDR1 SGHAT, CDR2 FQNNGV. There are 14 residues in the CDR3. Trimming at V came to 1 base and at J to 6 bases, leaving 6 bases not matched to a gene. The CDR3 sequence: CASSLGTRKFEQYF. CDR3 DNA (partial): TGTGCCAGCAGCTTAGGGACTAGAAAATTCGAG. The variable domain in full, with the rest retrieved from reference TRBV11-2 and TRBJ2-7, is EAGVAQSPRYKIIEKRQSVAFWCNPISGHATLYWYQQILGQGPKLLIQFQNNGVVDDSQLPKDRFSAERLKGVDSTLKIQPAKLEDSAVYLCASSLGTRKFEQYFGPGTRLTVT.

Turning to this clone: The read terminates 3 residues ahead of where the CDR3 ends, so the germline J gene completes it. The chain couples TRBV19 to TRBJ1-5, with 10 bases matching TRBD1. After removal of 8 bases from V and 5 bases from J, the junction contained 12 bases not matched to a gene. The CDR3 loop spans 16 amino acids. Germline V gene data show CDR1 as LNHDA and CDR2 as SQIVND (reference sequence). Incomplete CDR3 DNA: TGTGCCAGTGGGGGAAGGGGACAGGGGATTTATCAGCCC. This sequence encodes CASGGRGQGIYQP. The CDR3 in its entirety is CASGGRGQGIYQPQHF.

In regard to this clone: The sequence runs out 3 residues before the end of the CDR3; the remainder is reconstructed from the germline J gene. The V gene is TRBV18, the J gene TRBJ1-2, with D tentatively TRBD1 (5 bases). This CDR3 is built from 16 residues. Germline-derived CDR1 and CDR2 are KGHSH and LQKENI. Here the CDR3 reads CASSPPSGTSRYDYTF. CDR3 DNA, as far as it was read: TGTGCCAGCTCACCACCGTCTGGGACTAGTAGGTACGAC.

In regard to this clone: The read halts 3 residues ahead of the CDR3 end, with the missing end drawn from the germline J gene. This rearrangement joins TRBV2 to TRBJ2-1; 9 bases fit TRBD1. This CDR3 is built from 15 residues. Trimming removed 8 bases from V and 8 bases from J; junction bases left unmatched: 13. The germline CDR1 and CDR2 sequences are SNHLY and FYNNEI. The CDR3 bases that were read are TGTGCCAGCGAACCTACCGGGACAGGGTTCGATGAG. This encodes CASEPTGTGFDE. The full CDR3 sequence reads CASEPTGTGFDEQFF.

Note on this clone: The read halts 3 residues ahead of the CDR3 end, with the missing end drawn from the germline J gene. The gene calls are TRBV18 and TRBJ1-1, with 7 nucleotides matching TRBD1. V trimming: 3 bases; J trimming: 4 bases; junction bases outside the gene matches: 8. Germline lookup yields CDR1 KGHSH and CDR2 LQKENI. The CDR3 extends over 15 amino acids. The CDR3 loop reads CASSPTGAGPTEAFF. Incomplete CDR3 DNA: TGTGCCAGCTCACCTACAGGGGCCGGCCCCACTGAA.

The CDR3 sequence: CASYGSYPTDTQYF. Partial CDR3 DNA: TGCGCCAGCTACGGATCTTACCCCACAGATACC. The rearrangement links TRBV5-1 to TRBJ2-5; D remains ambiguous. The CDR3 end lies 3 residues beyond the end of the read and is filled in from the germline J gene. The CDR3 is 14 residues long. The germline V gene encodes CDR1 SGHRS and CDR2 YFSETQ.

To note about this clone: The observed sequence ends 3 residues before the CDR3 terminus, with the missing tail filled in from the germline J gene. This chain links TRBV2 with TRBJ1-1; D gene uncertain. Trimming stripped 5 bases from V and 1 base from J, with 11 bases between. Germline V gene lookup returns CDR1 SNHLY and CDR2 FYNNEI. CDR3 length: 14 residues. The CDR3 DNA, read in part, is TGTGCCAGCAGTAGTTACACAGAGAACACTGAA. Translated, it gives CASSSYTENTE. The entire CDR3 reads CASSSYTENTEAFF.

Concerning this clone: The read stops 3 residues short of the end of the CDR3; the missing end is completed from the germline J gene. The chain joins TRBV18 to TRBJ2-3; 9 bases are a match to TRBD1. V was clipped by 3 bases and J by 6 bases; unmatched bases: 13. The V gene's germline CDR1 is KGHSH and CDR2 LQKENI. CDR3 size: 17 residues. The CDR3 sequence: CASSPQSRQGEFDTQYF. CDR3 DNA, as far as it was read: TGTGCCAGCTCACCCCAATCCCGACAGGGGGAGTTTGATACG.

With respect to this clone: The read gets to within 3 residues of the CDR3 end, and the germline J gene fills in the rest. V and J are TRBV7-9 and TRBJ2-7; 9 nucleotides match TRBD1. After removal of 7 bases from V and 4 bases from J, the junction contained 8 bases not matched to a gene. Germline lookup yields CDR1 SEHNR and CDR2 FQNEAQ (reference sequence). The CDR3 spans 14 residues. This CDR3 is CASNSRDRAYEQYF. The covered CDR3 bases are TGTGCCAGCAACTCGAGGGACAGGGCGTACGAG.

Comment on this clone: The CDR3 end lies 3 residues beyond the end of the read and is filled in from the germline J gene. This chain uses TRBV7-2 with TRBJ2-3, with D perhaps TRBD2 (7 bases). The V end was cut by 0 bases, the J end by 2 bases, with 15 bases between. CDR3 size: 17 residues. Per the germline V gene, CDR1 is SGHTA and CDR2 is FQGNSA. The sequenced part of the CDR3 DNA is TGTGCCAGCAGCTTAGCGTTAGGGGGAGGGACCACAGATACG. Its translation: CASSLALGGGTTDT. The complete CDR3 reads CASSLALGGGTTDTQYF.

As for this clone: The read terminates 3 residues ahead of where the CDR3 ends, so the germline J gene completes it. This rearrangement joins TRBV14 to TRBJ2-7; 10 bases are a match to TRBD2. Trimming at V came to 2 bases and at J to 3 bases, leaving 7 bases not matched to a gene. The CDR3 length is 16 residues. The germline gives CDR1 SGHDN, CDR2 FVKESK. The CDR3 loop is CASSQPRAGGHYEQYF. Incomplete CDR3 DNA: TGTGCCAGCAGCCAACCTCGAGCGGGAGGGCACTACGAG.

Comment on this clone: The read terminates 3 residues before the CDR3 end, so the remaining end is supplied by the germline J gene. This chain connects TRBV10-2 to TRBJ1-6; D uncertain. The CDR3 has 14 amino acids. In germline, CDR1 is WSHSY, CDR2 SAAADI. Trimming took 7 bases from V and 5 from J, leaving 12 bases between them. The covered CDR3 bases are TGCGCCAGCAACATGTGGGCCAATAATTCACCC. The encoded protein is CASNMWANNSP. Given in full, the CDR3 is CASNMWANNSPLHF.

Remarks on this clone: The CDR3 end is not reached by the read, which stops 3 residues before it; the germline J gene fills it in. V usage is TRBV5-4 and J usage is TRBJ2-7, with D possibly TRBD1 on 5 matching bases. With 4 bases removed from V and 0 bases from J, the gap between germline ends came to 14 bases. The CDR3 is made up of 15 amino acids. Per the germline V gene, CDR1 is SGHNT and CDR2 is YYREEE (reference sequence). CDR3 residues: CASSHPTESSYEQYF. CDR3 DNA, as far as it was read: TGTGCCAGCAGCCATCCGACAGAGAGCTCCTACGAG.

As regards this clone: Read coverage stops 3 residues before the CDR3 terminus; the germline J gene supplies the remainder. The genes are TRBV29-1 and TRBJ2-7; a weak D match, TRBD1 (5 bases). The CDR3 consists of 13 residues. CDR1 SQVTM and CDR2 ANQGSEA come from the germline V gene. V was cut by 5 bases and J by 2 bases, with 13 bases left in between. The DNA read from the CDR3 is TGCAGCGTTCTGACAGAACATGCCTACGAG. Protein product: CSVLTEHAYE. The complete CDR3 reads CSVLTEHAYEQYF.

A remark on this clone: The CDR3 end falls 3 residues outside the read, so it is completed with the germline J gene. The rearrangement uses TRBV7-9 and TRBJ2-2, with 9 bases identical to TRBD1. Germline-derived CDR1 and CDR2 are SEHNR and FQNEAQ (reference sequence). This CDR3 has 15 residues. With V trimmed by 2 bases and J by 4 bases, 2 bases remained unmatched. CDR3 sequence reads: CASSLRQGGTGELFF. CDR3 DNA (partial): TGTGCCAGCAGCTTACGACAGGGGGGCACCGGGGAG.

The covered CDR3 bases are TGTGCCAGCTCAACGACAGACCAACAAGAGACC. It codes for CASSTTDQQET. The entire CDR3 reads CASSTTDQQETQYF. The chain has TRBV18 and TRBJ2-5; TRBD1 is a possible D gene (5 bases). The CDR3 extends 3 residues past the end of the read, so its final part is completed from the germline J gene. Looked up from germline, CDR1 is KGHSH and CDR2 is LQKENI. Trimming stripped 5 bases from V and 2 bases from J, with 12 bases between. The CDR3 length is 14 residues.

About this clone itself: The read finishes 3 residues shy of the CDR3 end, and the germline J gene is used to complete it. The J gene is TRBJ2-3, the V gene TRBV29-1; D possibly corresponds to TRBD1 (6 bases). Looked up from germline, CDR1 is SQVTM and CDR2 is ANQGSEA. The CDR3 runs 12 residues. The CDR3 loop reads CSVEGASETQYF. The DNA read from the CDR3 is TGCAGCGTTGAGGGGGCTTCGGAGACG.

As to this clone: The observed sequence ends 3 residues before the CDR3 terminus, with the missing tail filled in from the germline J gene. V is TRBV29-1 and J is TRBJ1-2, with TRBD1 identical over 8 bases. CDR1 and CDR2 from the germline V gene are SQVTM and ANQGSEA. The length of the CDR3 is 13 residues. Trimming cost V 4 bases and J 3 bases; bases outside gene matches: 4. CDR3 protein: CSVGAGGDYGYTF. Partial CDR3 DNA: TGCAGCGTTGGGGCAGGGGGCGACTATGGC. The whole variable domain, remainder taken from reference TRBV29-1 and TRBJ1-2, is SAVISQKPSRDICQRGTSLTIQCQVDSQVTMMFWYRQQPGQSLTLIATANQGSEATYESGFVIDKFPISRPNLTFSTLTVSNMSPEDSSIYLCSVGAGGDYGYTFGSGTRLTVV.

A word on this clone: The CDR3 goes on 3 residues after the read ends, and that part is filled in from the germline J gene. The V call is TRBV5-1, the J call TRBJ1-1; tentative D call: TRBD1 (5 bases). The germline V gene has CDR1 SGHRS and CDR2 YFSETQ. This CDR3 is 18 amino acids long. Deletions cut 4 bases from V and 1 base from J, with 23 bases between. The sequenced part of the CDR3 DNA is TGCGCCAGCAGCCCTAGAGGGGCGATATTTCGGTCGAACACTGAA. Translation: CASSPRGAIFRSNTE. The full CDR3 is CASSPRGAIFRSNTEAFF.

Worth noting for this clone: Read coverage stops 3 residues before the CDR3 terminus; the germline J gene supplies the remainder. V usage is TRBV5-1 and J usage is TRBJ1-1; a weak D match, TRBD1 (6 bases). V was clipped by 7 bases and J by 0 bases, with 13 bases between them. There are 14 residues in the CDR3. Per the germline V gene, CDR1 is SGHRS and CDR2 is YFSETQ. This CDR3 reads CASGRGSLNTEAFF. Incomplete CDR3 DNA: TGCGCCAGCGGAAGGGGGAGCCTGAACACTGAA. The variable domain in full, completed from reference TRBV5-1 and TRBJ1-1, reads KAGVTQTPRYLIKTRGQQVTLSCSPISGHRSVSWYQQTPGQGLQFLFEYFSETQRNKGNFPGRFSGRQFSNSRSEMNVSTLELGDSALYLCASGRGSLNTEAFFGQGTRLTVV.

This CDR3 reads CASSLSRGYNEQFF. The part of the CDR3 DNA that was read is TGCGCCAGCAGCCTCTCCCGGGGGTACAATGAG. The chain is built from TRBV5-1 and TRBJ2-1; maybe TRBD2 (6 bases). The read terminates 3 residues ahead of where the CDR3 ends, so the germline J gene completes it. V shed 4 bases and J shed 4 bases, with 12 bases lying between them. Looked up from germline, CDR1 is SGHRS and CDR2 is YFSETQ. This CDR3 region has 14 residues.

As concerns this clone: The read comes to an end 3 residues before the CDR3 does, leaving the germline J gene to fill in the end. The gene calls are TRBV5-6 and TRBJ1-1; the D gene is possibly TRBD1 (5 bases). Deletions cut 1 base from V and 4 bases from J, with 14 bases between. The CDR3 is 15 residues long. Per germline, CDR1 SGHDT and CDR2 YYEEEE. CDR3 amino acids: CASSLRGGRGTEAFF. CDR3 DNA (partial): TGTGCCAGCAGCTTGAGGGGCGGTCGAGGCACTGAA.